The 8 T cell receptor beta chains in this list originate from one sample, sequenced in a study of naive and memory T cell subsets (dated by TCRdb to 2016 to 2017). The library was obtained by UMI-ligation and nested PCR. The listed sequencing device is Illumina MiSeq. The ligated cDNA was amplified by four rounds of PCR, in which nested alpha and beta constant region primers were used together with the SP2 primer. TCRdb reran the public reads through fastp at Q25 and MiXCR, keeping productive beta chains. One record per CDR3 amino acid sequence lists the most common genes and DNA. The sample table lists about 25,000 distinct CDR3 sequences, roughly 5.5% of them with a count of one. The top ten clones comprise approximately 7% of the sample. The study reported a robust and sensitive protocol to amplify, sequence and analyze TCRs, based on 3' ligation of a UMI-containing oligonucleotide to TCR cDNA.

The specimen sequenced was blood. All receptors derive from an adult in good health.

The chain couples TRBV20-1 to TRBJ1-2, with no clear D. Germline values: CDR1 DFQATT, CDR2 SNEGSKA (reference sequence). The CDR3 totals 13 residues. Trimming stripped 2 bases from V and 2 bases from J, with 9 bases between. The CDR3 region is CSARNSTNYGYTF. The CDR3 bases are TGCAGTGCTAGAAACAGCACAAACTATGGCTACACCTTC.

This clonotype was recorded at least ten times. The CDR3 region is CASSPRGRSTYEQYF. CDR3 DNA sequence: TGTGCCAGCAGCCCCAGGGGGCGGTCTACCTACGAGCAGTACTTC. The chain is built from TRBV12-3 or TRBV12-4 and TRBJ2-7; 8 nucleotides line up with TRBD1. The CDR3 loop spans 15 amino acids. The V gene end was trimmed by 6 bases and the J gene end by 2 bases; junction bases not matched to a gene: 9.

This clonotype was detected only a few times. CDR3 sequence (DNA): TGTGCCAGCGGAGAAGGAGACAGGGGCTTATACGAGCAGTACTTC. Amino acid sequence: CASGEGDRGLYEQYF. J is TRBJ2-7 and V is TRBV6-5, with 8 bases that match TRBD1. Germline V CDR1 and CDR2: MNHEY, SVGAGI. V shed 8 bases, J shed 4 bases, and the junction held 13 bases outside the gene matches. This CDR3 comprises 15 residues.

The table lists this clonotype with a few counts. An end of the junction does not agree with germline; a read error may underlie this. The V and J genes are TRBV18 and TRBJ2-7; TRBD2 might be the D (6 bases). This CDR3 region has 19 residues. CDR1 KGHSH and CDR2 LQKENI come from the germline V gene. The CDR3 loop reads CASSPKPQTGTPTGPLGDF. The CDR3 region has the DNA TGTGCCAGCTCACCAAAGCCGCAAACCGGGACTCCGACGGGACCCCTCGGGGACTTC.

This clonotype was seen ten or more times. CDR3 region: CASSYRQGGAYEQYF. In DNA form, the CDR3 reads TGTGCCAGCAGCTACCGACAGGGAGGGGCCTACGAGCAGTACTTC. V usage is TRBV7-2 and J usage is TRBJ2-7, with D tentatively TRBD1 or TRBD2 (7 bases each). The germline CDR1 and CDR2 sequences are SGHTA and FQGNSA. CDR3 size: 15 residues. V gave up 4 bases and J gave up 2 bases, with 15 bases separating them.

This clonotype was observed at least ten times. The V gene is TRBV4-1, the J gene TRBJ1-1; 7 bases match TRBD1. The V and J ends lost 3 bases and 5 bases, in that order; junction bases with no gene match: 9. This CDR3 comprises 15 residues. The germline V gene has CDR1 MGHRA and CDR2 YSYEKL. The CDR3 loop reads CASSHYRGEGTEAFF. DNA of the CDR3: TGCGCCAGCAGCCATTACAGGGGCGAGGGTACTGAAGCTTTCTTT.

There are many counts of this clonotype. The chain joins TRBV6-5 to TRBJ1-1; perhaps TRBD1 as D (5 bases). The CDR3 runs to 18 residues. The V gene lost 4 bases and the J gene lost 0 bases, with 21 bases spanning the gap. Germline V lookup: CDR1 MNHEY, CDR2 SVGAGI. The CDR3 DNA follows: TGTGCCAGCAGTTCGGACCGGGACGGAACGATCATGAACACTGAAGCTTTCTTT. This encodes CASSSDRDGTIMNTEAFF.

This clonotype was detected many times. The gene calls are TRBV7-2 and TRBJ2-2, with no clear D. V shed 1 base and J shed 4 bases, with 7 bases lying between them. The CDR3 runs 14 residues. Germline V lookup: CDR1 SGHTA, CDR2 FQGNSA. The CDR3: CASSLDLSTGELFF. Written as DNA, the CDR3 is TGTGCCAGCAGCTTAGATCTCAGCACCGGGGAGCTGTTTTTT.